Below, 32 T cell receptor delta chains from the same sample are listed, as sequenced in a study of Vδ1+ human thymocytes. Study-wide points: Highly polyclonal TRG and TRD repertoires with Gaussian CDR3 length distributions appeared in thymus.

These receptors have no known antigen. RNA was extracted from the cells and then reverse transcribed. Multiplex PCR used pooled V-gene forward primers and a constant-region reverse primer to amplify CDR3s. TCRdb used CATT to re-call clones from the multiplex PCR reads. This sample carries about 55,000 delta-chain clones, roughly 15% of them seen once, and the ten largest clones take 0.5%. The source material was Vdelta1+ gamma-delta thymocytes from the thymus. As to subset: FACS-sorted CD3+ TCRalphabeta- TCRVdelta1+ TCRVdelta2- thymocytes. Receptor source: a boy under three years old who had congenital heart surgery.

The V and J genes are TRDV1 and TRDJ1, with D possibly being TRDD3 (5 bases). Germline assignment: CDR1 TSWWSYY and CDR2 QGS. V gave up 4 bases and J gave up 0 bases, with 21 bases separating them. CDR3 length: 18 residues. CDR3 DNA: TGTGCTCTTGGGGGCGCTTCGGTACTCCAGGGGGACACCGATAAACTCATCTTT. Translated, it gives CALGGASVLQGDTDKLIF.

This clone was observed a handful of times. The gene calls are TRDV1 and TRDJ1; maybe TRDD3 (8 bases). Germline values: CDR1 TSWWSYY, CDR2 QGS. Trimming cost V 5 bases and J 0 bases, with 34 bases left between them. The CDR3 has 22 residues. The CDR3 nucleotides are TGTGCTCTTGGGACCCCGGTGTTCCTACCGAGTACTGGGGGCCTCGACACCGATAAACTCATCTTT. It yields the protein CALGTPVFLPSTGGLDTDKLIF.

The chain is built from TRDV1 and TRDJ1; D is uncertain. With 1 base removed from V and 4 bases from J, the gap between germline ends came to 10 bases. Per the germline V gene, CDR1 is TSWWSYY and CDR2 is QGS. The CDR3 is 14 amino acids. The CDR3 DNA sequence: TGTGCTCTTGGGGAACGGCTCTTTGACGATAAACTCATCTTT. Translating it yields CALGERLFDDKLIF.

This clone was seen a few times. V gene TRDV1 combines with J gene TRDJ1; D not certain. The CDR3 has 16 residues. The germline gives CDR1 TSWWSYY, CDR2 QGS. V shed 4 bases and J shed 0 bases, with 15 bases lying between them. In nucleotides, the CDR3 is TGTGCTCTTGGGGGGAGACCGCATTGGTACACCGATAAACTCATCTTT. The encoded protein is CALGGRPHWYTDKLIF.

The chain uses TRDV1 and TRDJ1; D is unresolved. This CDR3 contains 15 residues. Germline CDR1 and CDR2: TSWWSYY and QGS. Trimming took off 0 bases at V and 5 bases at J, with 13 bases between the two ends. CDR3 amino acids: CALGELHIPSDKLIF. The CDR3 DNA reads as TGTGCTCTTGGGGAACTACATATTCCCTCGGATAAACTCATCTTT.

The chain employs TRDV1 and TRDJ1, with TRDD3 matching over 10 bases. Germline assignment: CDR1 TSWWSYY and CDR2 QGS. With 0 bases clipped from V and 2 bases from J, the junction kept 12 bases outside the gene matches. This CDR3 spans 19 amino acids. The CDR3 sequence: CALGELGVTPLGDTDKLIF. CDR3 DNA: TGTGCTCTTGGGGAACTAGGCGTAACCCCACTGGGGGATACCGATAAACTCATCTTT.

The chain couples TRDV1 to TRDJ1, with 10 bases lining up with TRDD3. This CDR3 contains 26 residues. Germline CDR1 is TSWWSYY and CDR2 is QGS. The ends lost 5 bases at V and 0 bases at J; junction bases unmatched: 36. CDR3 in amino acids: CALGPSSPRFPTRGIRDSLYTDKLIF. Here the CDR3 DNA reads TGTGCTCTTGGGCCGTCTTCGCCACGATTTCCTACAAGGGGGATACGAGACTCCCTGTACACCGATAAACTCATCTTT.

This sequence joins TRDV1 and TRDJ1; 12 bases align to TRDD3. CDR1 is TSWWSYY and CDR2 is QGS in the germline V gene. V dropped 5 bases and J dropped 11; count of bases not matched to a gene: 27. This CDR3 is 20 amino acids long. The CDR3 DNA reads as TGTGCTCTTGGGTCTAAATTTCCCCCCATCGTCTGGGGGATACGCGGTGAGCTCATCTTT. Protein: CALGSKFPPIVWGIRGELIF.

The chain employs TRDV1 and TRDJ1, with 13 bases lining up with TRDD3. From germline, CDR1 is TSWWSYY and CDR2 QGS. The CDR3 runs 16 residues. Trimming cost V 2 bases and J 8 bases; bases outside gene matches: 8. The CDR3 sequence is CALGENRTGGYDKLIF. The CDR3 DNA follows: TGTGCTCTTGGGGAAAACCGTACTGGGGGATACGACAAACTCATCTTT.

The chain recombines TRDV1 with TRDJ1; 7 nucleotides agree with TRDD3. The CDR3 runs 18 residues. Germline V gene data show CDR1 as TSWWSYY and CDR2 as QGS. Trimming at V came to 0 bases and at J to 2 bases, leaving 12 bases not matched to a gene. The CDR3 loop reads CALGELGDWGLGTDKLIF. The CDR3 bases are TGTGCTCTTGGGGAACTAGGAGACTGGGGCCTGGGGACCGATAAACTCATCTTT.

In its sample, this clone is medium-sized. Different DNA sequences within this sample yield the same CDR3. The rearrangement uses TRDV2 and TRDJ1; TRDD3 matches at 10 bases. The CDR3 loop spans 18 amino acids. The V gene end was trimmed by 0 bases and the J gene end by 1 base; junction bases not matched to a gene: 10. Germline V gene lookup returns CDR1 GEAIGNYY and CDR2 EKD. The CDR3 is CACDTGGGYAGITDKLIF. The CDR3 DNA reads TGTGCCTGTGACACCGGAGGGGGATACGCAGGGATCACCGATAAACTCATCTTT.

The V call is TRDV1, the J call TRDJ1, with 7 bases that match TRDD3. V gave up 4 bases and J gave up 4 bases; unmatched junction bases: 18. Germline V gene sequence: CDR1 TSWWSYY, CDR2 QGS. The CDR3 covers 18 residues. For the CDR3, the DNA is TGTGCTCTTGGGGCCCAACGAGTCTCATCTGGGGGGTGCGATAAACTCATCTTT. Translation: CALGAQRVSSGGCDKLIF.

This clone was observed a few times. The J gene is TRDJ1, the V gene TRDV1; D may be TRDD3 (9 bases). This CDR3 is 26 amino acids long. Trimming took off 5 bases at V and 0 bases at J, with 46 bases between the two ends. Germline-derived CDR1 and CDR2 are TSWWSYY and QGS. CDR3 protein: CALGNSFLPIVLGIRKSLVHTDKLIF. The CDR3 coding sequence is TGTGCTCTTGGGAATAGCTTCCTACCAATAGTACTGGGGATACGGAAGTCTTTGGTCCACACCGATAAACTCATCTTT.

There are a few counts of this clone. The chain employs TRDV1 and TRDJ1, with D tentatively TRDD3 (6 bases). CDR3 length: 20 residues. Germline-derived CDR1 and CDR2 are TSWWSYY and QGS. V was shortened by 1 base and J by 3 bases, with 27 bases between the two germline ends. The CDR3: CALGEQVLGWGPDVPDKLIF. The DNA for the CDR3 is TGTGCTCTTGGGGAACAGGTCCTAGGCTGGGGCCCCGACGTTCCCGATAAACTCATCTTT.

In regard to this clone: At one end the junction does not follow the germline gene, possibly because of a read error. The chain carries TRDV1 and TRDJ1; a weak D match, TRDD2 (5 bases). This CDR3 spans 21 amino acids. CDR1 and CDR2 from the germline V gene are TSWWSYY and QGS. The CDR3 loop reads CALEELPHFSYPQDYTDKLIF. Here the CDR3 DNA reads TGTGCTCTTGAGGAACTTCCCCATTTCTCGTACCCCCAGGATTACACCGATAAACTCATCTTT.

This clone was seen only a few times. The rearrangement links TRDV1 to TRDJ1, with D possibly TRDD3 on 5 matching bases. Germline V gene lookup returns CDR1 TSWWSYY and CDR2 QGS. The CDR3 totals 24 residues. V dropped 1 base and J dropped 0 bases, with 36 bases sitting between them. CDR3 amino acids: CALGEPLSKDPRGGVHSNTDKLIF. The CDR3 DNA reads as TGTGCTCTTGGGGAACCCCTTTCCAAGGATCCGAGAGGTGGGGTACACTCTAACACCGATAAACTCATCTTT.

The rearrangement links TRDV1 to TRDJ1; 11 positions match TRDD3. CDR1 and CDR2 from the germline V gene are TSWWSYY and QGS. V lost 2 bases and J lost 3; bases outside the gene matches: 23. The CDR3 is 22 residues long. The CDR3 DNA is TGTGCTCTTGGGGAATCTCCTACGACCGAAAATGGGGGATACGCTCGGCCCGATAAACTCATCTTT. Protein sequence: CALGESPTTENGGYARPDKLIF.

This clone was observed a few times. The V gene is TRDV1, the J gene TRDJ1; TRDD3 matches 9 bases. The CDR3 loop spans 22 amino acids. The germline gives CDR1 TSWWSYY, CDR2 QGS. Trimming cost V 4 bases and J 2 bases; bases outside gene matches: 26. The CDR3 coding sequence is TGTGCTCTTGGGGCCATACCCGACTTCCGCATGCGGGGGATACTTCGGACCGATAAACTCATCTTT. This codes for CALGAIPDFRMRGILRTDKLIF.

This clone appeared a few times. The gene calls are TRDV1 and TRDJ1; TRDD3 matches at 7 bases. CDR3 length: 19 residues. V lost 1 base to trimming and J lost 0 bases; unmatched junction nucleotides: 14. Germline V gives CDR1 TSWWSYY, CDR2 QGS. Written as DNA, the CDR3 is TGTGCTCTTGGGGAACCCAGGATATGGGATACTACGTACACCGATAAACTCATCTTT. This codes for CALGEPRIWDTTYTDKLIF.

A few counts support this clone. This chain uses TRDV1 with TRDJ1; possibly TRDD3 for D (7 bases). V was clipped by 4 bases and J by 3 bases, with 24 bases between them. Germline lookup yields CDR1 TSWWSYY and CDR2 QGS. This CDR3 is built from 18 residues. This CDR3 is CALGGPSHPRGISDKLIF. Written as DNA, the CDR3 is TGTGCTCTTGGGGGGCCTTCCCACCCAAGGGGGATCTCCGATAAACTCATCTTT.

The chain carries TRDV1 and TRDJ1, with 11 nucleotides matching TRDD3. With V trimmed by 3 bases and J by 1 base, 16 bases remained unmatched. Germline CDR1 reads TSWWSYY; CDR2 reads QGS. The CDR3 loop spans 20 amino acids. Here the CDR3 reads CALGDSFLRYWGIGTDKLIF. DNA of the CDR3: TGTGCTCTTGGGGATTCCTTCCTACGGTACTGGGGGATAGGCACCGATAAACTCATCTTT.

This sequence joins TRDV1 and TRDJ1; D unresolved. This CDR3 region has 20 residues. Trimming pared 4 bases from V and 0 bases from J, leaving 27 bases between. CDR1 is TSWWSYY and CDR2 is QGS in the germline V gene. The CDR3 loop is CALGGTTHNGRGGYTDKLIF. CDR3 nucleotide sequence: TGTGCTCTTGGGGGAACTACCCATAATGGTCGAGGAGGGTACACCGATAAACTCATCTTT.

The chain combines TRDV1 with TRDJ1, with 7 bases aligning to TRDD3. The CDR3 length is 18 residues. J was trimmed by 0 bases and V by 1 base; bases with no gene match: 11. Germline values: CDR1 TSWWSYY, CDR2 QGS. CDR3 bases: TGTGCTCTTGGGGAACCGGGGATAGGGGGAGGATACACCGATAAACTCATCTTT. This codes for CALGEPGIGGGYTDKLIF.

This clone was seen more than once but under ten times. The same CDR3 arises from other DNA sequences in this sample as well. The J gene is TRDJ1, the V gene TRDV1; 8 bases map to TRDD3. CDR3 length: 19 amino acids. V lost 3 bases, J lost 1 base, and 16 bases stayed unmatched. The germline V gene encodes CDR1 TSWWSYY and CDR2 QGS. The chain's CDR3 is CALGELHRGIRGSTDKLIF. CDR3 nucleotides: TGTGCTCTTGGGGAGCTTCACAGAGGGATACGCGGGAGCACCGATAAACTCATCTTT.

The chain is built from TRDV1 and TRDJ1; 8 bases align to TRDD3. The germline gives CDR1 TSWWSYY, CDR2 QGS. This CDR3 comprises 23 residues. The trim removed 2 bases at V and 5 bases at J, leaving 31 bases unmatched. The DNA of the CDR3 is TGTGCTCTTGGGGAAGAGCCTCCTACGGTCCACCGTACTGGGGGTTTTTGGGGGGATAAACTCATCTTT. As protein: CALGEEPPTVHRTGGFWGDKLIF.

The chain has TRDV2 and TRDJ1; 13 bases align to TRDD3. J lost 5 bases, V lost 0 bases, and 8 bases had no gene match. Germline CDR1 GEAIGNYY, CDR2 EKD. This CDR3 has 17 amino acids. The chain's CDR3 is CACDTVFTGGYADKLIF. The CDR3, as DNA: TGTGCCTGTGACACCGTTTTTACTGGGGGATACGCGGATAAACTCATCTTT.

J is TRDJ1 and V is TRDV1; 7 nucleotides line up with TRDD3. There are 17 residues in the CDR3. The junction had 17 bases not matched to a gene; V was cut back by 2 bases and J by 8 bases. Per germline, CDR1 TSWWSYY and CDR2 QGS. CDR3 protein: CALGEIPVAGGQAKLIF. The CDR3 nucleotides read TGTGCTCTTGGGGAAATTCCTGTCGCTGGGGGCCAGGCCAAACTCATCTTT.

The V call is TRDV1, the J call TRDJ1, with TRDD2 as a possible D gene (5 bases). CDR1 and CDR2 (germline): TSWWSYY, QGS. Trimming removed 0 bases from V and 10 bases from J, with 27 bases in between. The CDR3 loop spans 18 amino acids. The chain's CDR3 is CALGELGPVKAYAKRLIF. The CDR3 DNA follows: TGTGCTCTTGGGGAACTGGGACCAGTCAAAGCCTACGCTAAGAGACTCATCTTT.

The V call is TRDV1, the J call TRDJ1, with D perhaps being TRDD2 or TRDD3 (5 bases each). Germline-derived CDR1 and CDR2 are TSWWSYY and QGS. This CDR3 region has 20 residues. Trimming left V 0 bases short and J 0 bases short, with 23 bases between. CDR3 in amino acids: CALGELVPFLRGPNTDKLIF. The CDR3 DNA reads as TGTGCTCTTGGGGAACTGGTTCCTTTCCTGCGGGGGCCTAACACCGATAAACTCATCTTT.

The J gene is TRDJ1, the V gene TRDV1, with 12 bases that match TRDD3. V shed 3 bases and J 2 bases; nucleotides not matched to a gene: 16. CDR1 and CDR2 (germline): TSWWSYY, QGS. The CDR3 runs to 20 residues. CDR3 DNA sequence: TGTGCTCTTGGGGACCCCACCCCGCCATACTGGGGGATACCTACCGATAAACTCATCTTT. Encoded protein: CALGDPTPPYWGIPTDKLIF.

This sequence joins TRDV1 and TRDJ1; D is possibly TRDD2 (6 bases). V lost 7 bases, J lost 2 bases, and 32 bases lay in between. This CDR3 has 20 amino acids. Germline CDR1 and CDR2: TSWWSYY and QGS. CDR3 nucleotides: TGTGCTCTTGTAGCCGGCCTTCCCCAAGGTGGACCCCGGCGGACCGATAAACTCATCTTT. Translated: CALVAGLPQGGPRRTDKLIF.

This clone was observed a few times. This chain links TRDV1 with TRDJ1, with 8 positions matching TRDD3. Germline CDR1 and CDR2: TSWWSYY and QGS. The CDR3 is 19 amino acids. Germline trimming cut 2 bases from V and 1 base from J; bases unmatched to any gene: 15. CDR3 sequence: CALGEGLPYSGGTTDKLIF. In DNA form, the CDR3 reads TGTGCTCTTGGGGAAGGTTTACCCTACTCTGGGGGAACCACCGATAAACTCATCTTT.